This TCR beta chain was captured in a study of T cells in Graves' hyperthyroidism and ophthalmopathy. Trimming at V came to 7 bases and at J to 9 bases, leaving 11 bases not matched to a gene. The CDR3 runs to 13 residues. Germline values: CDR1 SGHTA, CDR2 FQGNSA. From RNA transcripts, TCR beta CDR3 regions were amplified. First-round RT-PCR with HTBI primers amplified the TCR CDR3 region. TCRdb analysed the multiplex PCR reads with MiXCR anew, one entry per CDR3 protein. Among over 350,000 distinct CDR3 sequences, about 15% were seen once, and the ten largest hold less than 15%. The source of the PBMCs was more than 9.5 ml of fresh peripheral blood. Comment on this clonotype: A much larger clone differs from this one at a single base, so this may be a read error.

Specimen: blood. The source of this sequence is a man aged 18 to 30 with Graves' ophthalmopathy. The chain has TRBV7-2 and TRBJ2-5, with 7 bases matching TRBD2. The CDR3 reads CASTVVGLTAQYF. DNA of the CDR3: TGTGCCAGCACCGTCGTGGGACTAACTGCCCAGTACTTC.